A selection of T cell receptor beta chains follows, all from one sample in a study of CD8 T cells in ankylosing spondylitis. Each CDR3 protein is one row after TCRdb ran MiXCR on the 5' RACE reads. Of approximately 350,000 distinct CDR3 sequences in the sample, 20% are singletons; the top ten hold around 13%. Sequenced: blood, either unsorted or a sorted T cell fraction (not recorded which). The receptors here all came from a male donor with ankylosing spondylitis or in good health (not recorded which). The CDR3 runs from the conserved cysteine through the conserved F or W. The order of the fields is J gene, clone size, V gene, D gene, CDR3 DNA, CDR3 protein. A D gene is named only where the DNA matches it firmly. Part of the rows lack a size; the others show once, few, many or a class for expanded clones.

J: TRBJ2-3
size: few
V: TRBV27
D: NA
DNA: TGTGCCAGCAGTGGATCGACGGGGGGCACAGATACGCAGTATTTT
CDR3: CASSGSTGGTDTQYF

J: TRBJ2-1
size: NA
V: TRBV12-3/TRBV12-4
D: NA
DNA: TGTGGGAGTGAGGGGTTGAATGAGCAGTTCTTC
CDR3: CGSEGLNEQFF

J: TRBJ2-1
size: few
V: TRBV11-1
D: NA
DNA: TGTGCCAGCAGCACCAACTCTCTTCGTCCCGGGGAACACAATGAGCAGTTCTTC
CDR3: CASSTNSLRPGEHNEQFF

J: TRBJ2-1
size: NA
V: TRBV28
D: NA
DNA: TGTGCCAGCAGTGCAACAGGGGGGGCTGAGCAGTTCTTC
CDR3: CASSATGGAEQFF

J: TRBJ2-3
size: NA
V: TRBV15
D: NA
DNA: TGTGCCACCAGCAGGGCGGATGAGCGGTCCACAGATACGCAGTATTTT
CDR3: CATSRADERSTDTQYF

J: TRBJ2-3
size: NA
V: TRBV4-1
D: TRBD2
DNA: TGCGCCAGCAGCCAGAGACTAGCGGGGGGCGGAGATACGCAGTATTTT
CDR3: CASSQRLAGGGDTQYF

J: TRBJ2-3
size: few
V: TRBV6-1
D: TRBD2
DNA: TGTGCCAGCAGTCTTCTAGGGCGGGGGGGCGTAGATACGCAGTATTTT
CDR3: CASSLLGRGGVDTQYF

J: TRBJ2-7
size: NA
V: TRBV4-1
D: NA
DNA: TGCGCCAGCAGCCAAGATCCGGGAATCTCCTACGAGCAGTACTTC
CDR3: CASSQDPGISYEQYF

J: TRBJ1-1
size: NA
V: TRBV19
D: NA
DNA: TGTGCCAGTGGCTACGAGTGGCAGCCGTCTTCGTTT
CDR3: CASGYEWQPSSF

J: TRBJ2-3
size: many
V: TRBV2
D: TRBD2
DNA: TGTGCCAGCAGTGAAGGGACTAGCGGAAGCACAGATACGCAGTATTTT
CDR3: CASSEGTSGSTDTQYF

J: TRBJ2-3
size: few
V: TRBV12-3/TRBV12-4
D: TRBD1
DNA: TGTGCCAGCACACAGACAGGGGATACGCAGTATTTT
CDR3: CASTQTGDTQYF

J: TRBJ2-2
size: few
V: TRBV29-1
D: NA
DNA: TGCAGCGTTGCTCATTATCCGAACACCGGGGAGCTGTTTTTT
CDR3: CSVAHYPNTGELFF

J: TRBJ2-5
size: NA
V: TRBV7-9
D: NA
DNA: TGTGCCAGCAGCTCGGGACTTAAAGAGACCCAGTACTTC
CDR3: CASSSGLKETQYF

J: TRBJ1-2
size: NA
V: TRBV12-3/TRBV12-4
D: NA
DNA: TGTGCCAGCAGCTTCGGACTCGGCTATGGCTACACCTTC
CDR3: CASSFGLGYGYTF

J: TRBJ2-7
size: NA
V: TRBV4-1
D: TRBD2
DNA: TGCGCCAGCAGCCTTAGCGGGGGGGGCACCTACGAGCAGTACTTC
CDR3: CASSLSGGGTYEQYF

J: TRBJ1-5
size: NA
V: TRBV28
D: NA
DNA: TGTGCCAGCAGCTCGCCGGGACCAATTCCTCAGCCCCAGCATTTT
CDR3: CASSSPGPIPQPQHF

J: TRBJ2-1
size: few
V: TRBV29-1
D: TRBD1
DNA: TGCAGCGTACAGACAGGGGATTACAATGAGCAGTTCTTC
CDR3: CSVQTGDYNEQFF

J: TRBJ2-7
size: NA
V: TRBV29-1
D: TRBD1
DNA: TGCAGCGTTGGCGATGGACAGGGGAACGAGCAGTACTTC
CDR3: CSVGDGQGNEQYF

J: TRBJ2-1
size: NA
V: TRBV6-4
D: NA
DNA: TGTGCCAGCAGTGACTCCCCTAGTACACCCAATGAGCAGTTCTTC
CDR3: CASSDSPSTPNEQFF

J: TRBJ2-3
size: NA
V: TRBV6-4
D: NA
DNA: TGTGCCAGCAAAGCTAGCGCGGACACAGATACGCAGTATTTT
CDR3: CASKASADTDTQYF

J: TRBJ2-7
size: NA
V: TRBV6-5
D: TRBD2
DNA: TGTGCCAGCAGTTACAACAGCGGGGGCCCGGGCTACGAGCAGTACTTC
CDR3: CASSYNSGGPGYEQYF

J: TRBJ2-1
size: many
V: TRBV29-1
D: NA
DNA: TGCAGCGTTGAGTCCTTCTACAATGAGCAGTTCTTC
CDR3: CSVESFYNEQFF

J: TRBJ1-5
size: NA
V: TRBV9
D: NA
DNA: TGTGCCAGCAGCGTGGCCGGGACCGACGAGCCCCAGCATTTT
CDR3: CASSVAGTDEPQHF

J: TRBJ2-3
size: NA
V: TRBV10-2
D: NA
DNA: TGCGCCAGCATCGAGAGGCCAGCGGCCACAGATACGCAGTATTTT
CDR3: CASIERPAATDTQYF

J: TRBJ2-1
size: NA
V: TRBV4-2
D: TRBD2
DNA: TGTGCCAGCAGCCAAGATCCTAGCGGGCCTGAGCAGTTCTTC
CDR3: CASSQDPSGPEQFF

J: TRBJ2-3
size: NA
V: TRBV5-8
D: NA
DNA: TGTGCCAGCAGCTTTGGAGGTCGGGGGCGCACAGATACGCAGTATTTT
CDR3: CASSFGGRGRTDTQYF

J: TRBJ2-1
size: NA
V: TRBV5-1
D: NA
DNA: TGCGCCAGCAGCTTGTCCCCCCTCCCCCCCGTTAATGAGCAGTTCTTC
CDR3: CASSLSPLPPVNEQFF

J: TRBJ1-1
size: many
V: TRBV29-1
D: NA
DNA: TGCAGCGTTGAAGGCAGGGGTACTGAAGCTTTCTTT
CDR3: CSVEGRGTEAFF

J: TRBJ1-5
size: NA
V: TRBV4-1
D: TRBD1
DNA: TGCGCCAGCAGCCAAGGTTGGGCAGGGGGTCAGCCCCAGCATTTT
CDR3: CASSQGWAGGQPQHF

J: TRBJ1-4
size: few
V: TRBV12-3/TRBV12-4
D: NA
DNA: TGTGCCAGCAGCCGGACCGATGAAAAACTGTTTTTT
CDR3: CASSRTDEKLFF

J: TRBJ2-5
size: few
V: TRBV20-1
D: NA
DNA: TGCAGTGCTAGGGCCCGGGGGTCAGCAGACCAAGAGACCCAGTACTTC
CDR3: CSARARGSADQETQYF

J: TRBJ2-5
size: NA
V: TRBV6-1
D: NA
DNA: TGTGCCAGCAGTCCCCGACAGACACTGGGGGAGACCCAGTACTTC
CDR3: CASSPRQTLGETQYF

J: TRBJ1-2
size: NA
V: TRBV29-1
D: NA
DNA: TGCAGCGTTGAAGATCCGGGGCGGGACTATGGCTACACCTTC
CDR3: CSVEDPGRDYGYTF

J: TRBJ2-7
size: few
V: TRBV4-1
D: NA
DNA: TGCGCCAGCAGCCTACGGACTGAAGCCTACGAGCAGTACTTC
CDR3: CASSLRTEAYEQYF

J: TRBJ2-1
size: NA
V: TRBV30
D: TRBD2
DNA: TGTGCCTGGAGCGCCGGGACTAGCGGGTTCAATGAGCAGTTCTTC
CDR3: CAWSAGTSGFNEQFF

J: TRBJ2-5
size: few
V: TRBV20-1
D: TRBD1
DNA: TGCAGTGCTAGACAATTCTTGGGACAGGGGGCTCTAGAGACCCAGTACTTC
CDR3: CSARQFLGQGALETQYF

J: TRBJ1-1
size: NA
V: TRBV4-1
D: NA
DNA: TGCGCCAGCAGCCAAGTTCATGGGATAGACACTGAAGCTTTCTTT
CDR3: CASSQVHGIDTEAFF

J: TRBJ2-1
size: NA
V: TRBV20-1
D: NA
DNA: TGCAGTGCTAGAGCCGAAGACAGGTTCTACAATGAGCAGTTCTTC
CDR3: CSARAEDRFYNEQFF

J: TRBJ2-7
size: NA
V: TRBV13
D: NA
DNA: TGTGCCAGCAGCCCCGAGCGGGTACGGTTGGACGAGCAGTACTTC
CDR3: CASSPERVRLDEQYF

J: TRBJ2-5
size: few
V: TRBV12-3/TRBV12-4
D: TRBD1
DNA: TGTGCCAGCAGTCGACAGGGGGCCGTTATCGGACAAGAGACCCAGTACTTC
CDR3: CASSRQGAVIGQETQYF

J: TRBJ2-1
size: few
V: TRBV7-8
D: TRBD2
DNA: TGTGCCAGCAGCGAGACCGAGGGACTAGCCGGGGATGAGCAGTTCTTC
CDR3: CASSETEGLAGDEQFF

J: TRBJ2-1
size: few
V: TRBV25-1
D: NA
DNA: TGTGCCTGCCTGGTAGGGGCCACTGTAAATGAGCAGTTCTTC
CDR3: CACLVGATVNEQFF